The TCR beta chain described here comes from a study of CD8 T cells in Susac syndrome. High-throughput TCR beta sequencing covered peripheral CD8+ and CD4+ T cells. Patients with stable or active relapsing-remitting disease, all of them treatment-naive, made up the multiple sclerosis controls. TEMRA cells were FACS-enriched, while CD8+ and CD4+ T cells were negatively isolated. Random hexamers were used to reverse transcribe the RNA input (about 0.45 to 1 ug). Amplification of TCR beta CDR3 by immunoSEQ multiplex PCR spanned 54 Vbeta and 13 Jbeta. Each CDR3 protein is one row after TCRdb ran MiXCR on the immunoSEQ multiplex PCR reads. The data show about 280,000 distinct CDR3 sequences, with roughly 84% seen just once and approximately 0.11% held by the top ten. The CDR3 length is 12 residues. The germline V gene encodes CDR1 LNHDA and CDR2 SQIVND (reference sequence). V lost 8 bases to trimming and J lost 7 bases, with 12 bases between them.

This clonotype was sampled from a human donor with multiple sclerosis. Material for sequencing was CD8+ T cells from PBMCs. The V call is TRBV19, the J call TRBJ2-1, with D perhaps TRBD1 (6 bases). CDR3 DNA: TGTGCCAGTTTGGGGCAGGGGAATGAGCAGTTCTTC. It encodes CASLGQGNEQFF.